This TCR beta chain is drawn from a study of T cell repertoires in cytomegalovirus infection. Study in general: Recently described HLA-C-restricted plus well-studied HLA-B-restricted CMV epitopes were used. Indications of both CMV infection and matching HLA type were provided by public TCR beta signatures. Findings and caveats of the study: Clonotypes of TCR beta that were HLA-C-restricted and CMV-specific dominated the ex vivo response. Cumulative public TCR beta family frequency identified CMV carriers with the relevant HLA.

Trimming removed 0 bases at V and 6 bases at J, with 11 bases between. This CDR3 region has 15 residues. Germline V CDR1 and CDR2: SGHVS, FNYEAQ. Concerning this clonotype itself: The target antigen is unknown.

A single record per CDR3 protein comes from TCRdb applying MiXCR to the reads. The sample lists roughly 500,000 distinct CDR3 sequences, 33% occurring once. The chain couples TRBV7-6 to TRBJ2-2; D may be TRBD2 (6 bases). The input for sequencing was cultured PBMCs, taken from culture after CMV antigen stimulation. This clonotype originated in a human donor in good health (CMV status not recorded). Some clones in this sample may be carry-over from other donors' samples. In nucleotides, the CDR3 is TGTGCCAGCAGCTTAGCGGGAGGACAAGCCGGGGAGCTGTTTTTT. It yields the protein CASSLAGGQAGELFF.